In this sample, the clone carrying this TCR beta chain turned up a few times. TCRdb processed the 5' RACE reads anew with MiXCR; each CDR3 protein has one entry. The sample has hundreds of thousands of distinct CDR3 sequences, 21% seen once. This record belongs to a study of identical twins. These data were also filed under a second study, of T cells expressing NK-cell markers.

The TCR originated in a woman between 18 and 30 years old in good health. Source material: PBMCs.

CDR3 in amino acids: CASSASPGTADYEQYF. CDR3 nucleotides: TGTGCCAGCAGCGCCAGCCCCGGGACAGCAGACTACGAGCAGTACTTC. V is TRBV9 and J is TRBJ2-7; 7 bases line up with TRBD1. This CDR3 has 16 amino acids. Germline CDR1 is SGDLS and CDR2 is YYNGEE. With 3 bases clipped from V and 3 bases from J, the junction kept 12 bases outside the gene matches. Variable domain in full (rest from reference TRBV9 and TRBJ2-7): DSGVTQTPKHLITATGQRVTLRCSPRSGDLSVYWYQQSLDQGLQFLIQYYNGEERAKGNILERFSAQQFPDLHSELNLSSLELGDSALYFCASSASPGTADYEQYFGPGTRLTVT.